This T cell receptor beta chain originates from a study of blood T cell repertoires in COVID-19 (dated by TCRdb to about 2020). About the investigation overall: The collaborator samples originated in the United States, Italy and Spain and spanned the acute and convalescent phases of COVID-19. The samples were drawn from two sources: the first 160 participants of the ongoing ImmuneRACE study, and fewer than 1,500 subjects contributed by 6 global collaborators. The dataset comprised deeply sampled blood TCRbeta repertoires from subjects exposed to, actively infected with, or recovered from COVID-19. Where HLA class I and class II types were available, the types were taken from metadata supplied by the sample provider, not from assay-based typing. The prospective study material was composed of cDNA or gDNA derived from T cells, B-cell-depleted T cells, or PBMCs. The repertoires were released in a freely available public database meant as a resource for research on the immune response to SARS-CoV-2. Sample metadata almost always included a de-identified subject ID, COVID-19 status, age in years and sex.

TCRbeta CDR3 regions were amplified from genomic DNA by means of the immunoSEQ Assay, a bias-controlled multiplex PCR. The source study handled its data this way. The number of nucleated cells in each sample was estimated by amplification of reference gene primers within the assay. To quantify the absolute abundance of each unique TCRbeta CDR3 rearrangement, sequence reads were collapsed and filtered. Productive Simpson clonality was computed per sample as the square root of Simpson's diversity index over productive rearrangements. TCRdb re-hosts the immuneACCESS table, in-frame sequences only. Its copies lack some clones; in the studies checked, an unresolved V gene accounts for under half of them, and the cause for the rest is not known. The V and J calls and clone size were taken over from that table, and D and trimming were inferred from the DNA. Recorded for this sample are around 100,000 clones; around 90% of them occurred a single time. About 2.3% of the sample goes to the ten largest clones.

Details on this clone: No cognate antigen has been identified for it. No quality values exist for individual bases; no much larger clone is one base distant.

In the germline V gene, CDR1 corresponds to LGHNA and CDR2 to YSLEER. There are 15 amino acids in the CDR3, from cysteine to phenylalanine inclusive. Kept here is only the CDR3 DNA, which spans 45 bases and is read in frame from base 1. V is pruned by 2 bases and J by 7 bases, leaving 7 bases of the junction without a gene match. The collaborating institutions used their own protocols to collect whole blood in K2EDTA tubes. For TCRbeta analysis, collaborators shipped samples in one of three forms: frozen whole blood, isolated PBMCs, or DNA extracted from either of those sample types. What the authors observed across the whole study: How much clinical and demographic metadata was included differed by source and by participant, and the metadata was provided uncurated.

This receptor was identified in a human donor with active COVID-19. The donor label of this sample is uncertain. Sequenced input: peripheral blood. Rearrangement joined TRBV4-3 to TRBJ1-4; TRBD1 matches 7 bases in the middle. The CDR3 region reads CASSQQTGVPEKLFF. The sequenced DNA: TGCGCCAGCAGCCAACAAACAGGGGTCCCTGAAAAACTGTTTTTT.